This TCR delta chain was sequenced in a study of gamma delta lymphoproliferative disorders and STAT genes. TCRdb re-processed the multiplex PCR reads via CATT. The sample lists about 3,100 delta-chain clones, around 1.2% occurring once. As to this clone: With only one base between it and a far larger clone, this is likely a read error. Other DNA sequences of this sample code for an identical CDR3.

The CDR3 totals 19 residues. Germline V CDR1 and CDR2: GEAIGNYY, EKD. Sequencing used genomic DNA taken from PBMCs of patients and controls. Sequencing input: blood. The chain carries TRDV2 and TRDJ1; 12 bases are shared with TRDD3. The origin of this receptor is a human donor in good health. DNA for the CDR3: TGTGCCTGTGACACCGTGGGACCTGGGGGATACGGGGGCACCGATAAGCTCATCTTT. Protein: CACDTVGPGGYGGTDKLIF.